This entry lists 14 T cell receptor beta chains sequenced from one sample in a study of T cells after yellow fever vaccination (dated by TCRdb to 2018 to 2020). According to the study, the label for this sample's treatment or condition signals: live attenuated yellow fever vaccine strain. The library relied on 5' RACE. Data came from an Illumina HiSeq 2500. TCRdb ran its own pipeline on the public reads, namely fastp trimming at Q25 and MiXCR clone calling, and kept in-frame beta chains. Entries are consolidated by CDR3 protein sequence, retaining the most common genes and DNA. Here the sample has a few hundred thousand distinct CDR3 sequences; roughly 11% occur a single time. The top ten clones comprise less than 20% of the sample. The sample here was PBMCs, taken on the day of the first yellow fever vaccination. Every receptor here comes from a man between 18 and 29 years old who received the YFV17D yellow fever vaccine.

This clonotype was counted only a few times. The chain recombines TRBV4-1 with TRBJ1-5; D call uncertain. Germline loops: CDR1 MGHRA, CDR2 YSYEKL. The V end was cut by 6 bases, the J end by 5 bases, with 14 bases between. This CDR3 is built from 14 residues. The CDR3 bases are TGCGCCAGCAGTCCCCCGGGCGGGGATCAGCCCCAGCATTTT. It encodes CASSPPGGDQPQHF.

This clonotype was counted between two and nine times. The chain is built from TRBV3-1 and TRBJ2-3; TRBD2 aligns across 7 bases. V was clipped by 5 bases and J by 7 bases; unmatched bases: 12. In germline, CDR1 is LGHDT, CDR2 YNNKEL (reference sequence). The CDR3 spans 15 residues. The CDR3 bases are TGTGCCAGCAGCAGCCGGGACTACCGATCCAATACGCAGTATTTT. Translated, it gives CASSSRDYRSNTQYF.

This clonotype was counted many times. The chain is built from TRBV29-1 and TRBJ2-7; a possible D gene is TRBD2 (5 bases). Germline values: CDR1 SQVTM, CDR2 ANQGSEA. The length of the CDR3 is 14 residues. Trimming removed 5 bases at V and 5 bases at J, with 19 bases between. The CDR3 region is CSVKGLAIINEQYF. CDR3 sequence (DNA): TGCAGCGTTAAAGGACTGGCGATCATCAACGAGCAGTACTTC.

This clonotype was seen a single time. A much bigger clone sits one base away, suggesting this may be a read error. V gene TRBV7-6 combines with J gene TRBJ2-3; the D call may be TRBD1 or TRBD2 (6 bases each). CDR1 and CDR2 (germline): SGHVS, FNYEAQ. The ends were cut back, 5 bases at V and 9 bases at J, with 24 bases in the middle. The CDR3 sequence is 16 residues long. CDR3 sequence reads: CASSLGQRGVGGTQYF. In nucleotides, the CDR3 is TGTGCCAGCAGCCTAGGCCAAAGGGGGGTAGGAGGGACGCAGTATTTT.

The chain uses TRBV13 and TRBJ1-6; 9 positions match TRBD1. This CDR3 region has 15 residues. Germline V gene data show CDR1 as PRHDT and CDR2 as FYEKMQ (reference sequence). V shed 5 bases and J 8 bases; nucleotides not matched to a gene: 7. The CDR3 reads CASSRADRGDSPLHF. The CDR3 DNA reads as TGTGCCAGCAGCCGTGCGGACAGGGGAGATTCACCCCTCCACTTT.

The chain recombines TRBV19 with TRBJ2-7, with D perhaps TRBD2 (6 bases). The CDR3 is 14 residues long. CDR1 is LNHDA and CDR2 is SQIVND in the germline V gene (reference sequence). The V gene lost 6 bases and the J gene lost 0 bases, with 12 bases spanning the gap. CDR3 sequence reads: CASREGPLSYEQYF. CDR3 coding DNA: TGTGCCAGTAGGGAGGGACCCCTCTCCTACGAGCAGTACTTC.

The V and J genes are TRBV5-1 and TRBJ2-3, with a tentative D call TRBD1 (6 bases). CDR3 length: 14 residues. V was shortened by 7 bases and J by 0 bases, with 12 bases between the two germline ends. CDR1 and CDR2 from the germline V gene are SGHRS and YFSETQ. CDR3 residues: CASPGQTSTDTQYF. CDR3 in DNA: TGCGCCAGCCCAGGACAGACTAGCACAGATACGCAGTATTTT.

The chain carries TRBV12-3 or TRBV12-4 and TRBJ1-5; the D gene is possibly TRBD1 (6 bases). This CDR3 spans 14 amino acids. V was cut by 2 bases and J by 7 bases, with 12 bases left in between. The CDR3 reads CASSLLSGAQPQHF. In DNA form, the CDR3 reads TGTGCCAGCAGTTTATTATCAGGGGCCCAGCCCCAGCATTTT.

At least ten counts were recorded for this clonotype. The V gene is TRBV12-3 or TRBV12-4, the J gene TRBJ2-3, with D perhaps given as TRBD1 or TRBD2 (5 bases each). Trimming stripped 5 bases from V and 1 base from J, with 13 bases between. The CDR3 has 15 residues. CDR3 in DNA: TGTGCCAGCAGTCCCGCCAGAGGGGGCACAGATACGCAGTATTTT. This translates into CASSPARGGTDTQYF.

This clonotype came up many times. The V and J genes are TRBV6-1 and TRBJ2-7, with 13 bases fitting TRBD2. Germline assignment: CDR1 MNHNS and CDR2 SASEGT. The CDR3 extends over 15 amino acids. V shed 6 bases, J shed 2 bases, and the junction held 4 bases outside the gene matches. CDR3 sequence: CASRSGTSGAYEQYF. The CDR3 DNA sequence: TGTGCCAGCAGATCTGGGACTAGCGGGGCCTACGAGCAGTACTTC.

Here the CDR3 reads CASSPQGKGEKLFF. The CDR3 bases are TGTGCCAGCTCACCACAGGGGAAAGGAGAAAAACTGTTTTTT. V gene TRBV18 combines with J gene TRBJ1-4; D may be TRBD1 (5 bases). CDR1 and CDR2 from the germline V gene are KGHSH and LQKENI. Trimming stripped 1 base from V and 8 bases from J, with 11 bases between. This CDR3 region has 14 residues.

This clonotype appeared a few times. The CDR3 DNA reads TGTGCCACCACCGGGACAGACACCGGGGAGCTGTTTTTT. This encodes CATTGTDTGELFF. J is TRBJ2-2 and V is TRBV10-3; TRBD1 matches 7 bases. With 10 bases clipped from V and 3 bases from J, the junction kept 5 bases outside the gene matches. The germline gives CDR1 ENHRY, CDR2 SYGVKD. This CDR3 is 13 amino acids long.

This clonotype was counted ten times or more. V is TRBV5-4 and J is TRBJ2-3; 7 bases agree with TRBD1. The germline V gene encodes CDR1 SGHNT and CDR2 YYREEE (reference sequence). This CDR3 contains 17 residues. The trim removed 1 base at V and 4 bases at J, leaving 12 bases unmatched. CDR3 region: CASSLPDRVELADTQYF. Written as DNA, the CDR3 is TGTGCCAGCAGCTTGCCCGACAGGGTTGAGTTGGCAGATACGCAGTATTTT.

This clonotype appeared many times. The chain carries TRBV18 and TRBJ2-1, with 8 bases aligning to TRBD2. Germline CDR1 KGHSH, CDR2 LQKENI. The CDR3 consists of 15 residues. V trimming: 0 bases; J trimming: 6 bases; junction bases outside the gene matches: 4. The CDR3 sequence is CASSPPAGGPNEQFF. In DNA form, the CDR3 reads TGTGCCAGCTCACCACCCGCGGGGGGTCCCAATGAGCAGTTCTTC.